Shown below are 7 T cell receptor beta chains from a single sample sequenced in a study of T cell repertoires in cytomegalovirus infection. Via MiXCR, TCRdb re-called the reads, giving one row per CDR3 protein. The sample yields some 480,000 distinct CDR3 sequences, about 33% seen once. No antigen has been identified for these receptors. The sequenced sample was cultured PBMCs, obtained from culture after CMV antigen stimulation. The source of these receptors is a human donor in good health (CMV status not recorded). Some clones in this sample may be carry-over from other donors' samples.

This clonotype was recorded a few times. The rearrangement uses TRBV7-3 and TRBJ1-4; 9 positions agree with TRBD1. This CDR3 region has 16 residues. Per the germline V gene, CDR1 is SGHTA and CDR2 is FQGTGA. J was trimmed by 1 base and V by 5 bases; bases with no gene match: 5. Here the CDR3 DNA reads TGTGCCAGCAGCCAGAGGGACAGGGAAACTAATGAAAAACTGTTTTTT. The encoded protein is CASSQRDRETNEKLFF.

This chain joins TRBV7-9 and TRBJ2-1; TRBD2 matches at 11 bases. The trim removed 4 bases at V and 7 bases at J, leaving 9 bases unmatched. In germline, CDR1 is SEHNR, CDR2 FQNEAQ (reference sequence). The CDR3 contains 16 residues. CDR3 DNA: TGTGCCAGCAGCTCTACACTAGCGGGAGAGTGGAATGAGCAGTTCTTC. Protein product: CASSSTLAGEWNEQFF.

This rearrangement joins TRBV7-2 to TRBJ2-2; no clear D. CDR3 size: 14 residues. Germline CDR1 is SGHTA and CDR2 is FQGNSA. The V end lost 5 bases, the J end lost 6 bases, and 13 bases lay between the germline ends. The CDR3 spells CASSPRRSPGELFF. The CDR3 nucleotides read TGTGCCAGCAGCCCACGTAGGAGTCCCGGGGAGCTGTTTTTT. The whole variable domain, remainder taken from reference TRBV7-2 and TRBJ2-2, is GAGVSQSPSNKVTEKGKDVELRCDPISGHTALYWYRQSLGQGLEFLIYFQGNSAPDKSGLPSDRFSAERTGGSVSTLTIQRTQQEDSAVYLCASSPRRSPGELFFGEGSRLTVL.

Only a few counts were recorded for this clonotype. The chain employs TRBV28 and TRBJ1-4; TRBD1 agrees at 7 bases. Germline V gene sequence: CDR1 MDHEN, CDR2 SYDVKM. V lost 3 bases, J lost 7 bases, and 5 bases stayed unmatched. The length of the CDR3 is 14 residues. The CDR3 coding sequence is TGTGCCAGCAGTTTGGAGGGGGCGAGTGAAAAACTGTTTTTT. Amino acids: CASSLEGASEKLFF. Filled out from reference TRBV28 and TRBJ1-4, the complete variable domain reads DVKVTQSSRYLVKRTGEKVFLECVQDMDHENMFWYRQDPGLGLRLIYFSYDVKMKEKGDIPEGYSVSREKKERFSLILESASTNQTSMYLCASSLEGASEKLFFGSGTQLSVL.

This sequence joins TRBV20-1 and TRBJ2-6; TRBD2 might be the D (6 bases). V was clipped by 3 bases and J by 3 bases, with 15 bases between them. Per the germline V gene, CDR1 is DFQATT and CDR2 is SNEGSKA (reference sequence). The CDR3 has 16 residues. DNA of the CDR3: TGCAGTGCTAGCGGGAGCAGAGAAGGTGGGGCCAACGTCCTGACTTTC. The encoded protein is CSASGSREGGANVLTF.

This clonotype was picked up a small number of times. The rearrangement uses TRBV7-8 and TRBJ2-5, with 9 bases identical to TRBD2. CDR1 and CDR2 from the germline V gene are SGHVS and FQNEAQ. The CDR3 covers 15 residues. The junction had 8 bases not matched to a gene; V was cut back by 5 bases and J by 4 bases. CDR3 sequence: CASSVSGGGGETQYF. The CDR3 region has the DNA TGTGCCAGCAGCGTTAGCGGGGGAGGCGGAGAGACCCAGTACTTC.

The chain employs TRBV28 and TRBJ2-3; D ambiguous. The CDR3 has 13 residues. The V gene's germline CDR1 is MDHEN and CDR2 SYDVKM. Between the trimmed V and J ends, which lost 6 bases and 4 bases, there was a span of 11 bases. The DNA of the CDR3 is TGTGCCAGCAGCCTGTCGGTATCAGATACGCAGTATTTT. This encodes CASSLSVSDTQYF.